This T cell receptor beta chain stems from a study of CD4 T cells in relation to SARS-CoV-2 and coronaviruses. As for the study in general: ViraFEST: roughly 9-day antigen culture of PBMCs, then TCR beta CDR3 sequencing.

Survey-level TCR-beta sequencing used DNA from CEF-cultured naive and memory CD4+ T cells. Generated by immunoSEQ multiplex PCR, the TCRdb table keeps only in-frame clones and is missing some. The data hold tens of thousands of clones, with more than 60% observed a single time. Remarks on this clone: Its target is unknown.

Naive or memory CD4+ cells were cultured 1:1 with T cell-depleted PBMCs plus CEF. The J segment lost 7 bases and the V segment lost 6 bases, leaving 12 bases of the junction unmatched. CDR3 length equals 16 residues. Germline V gives CDR1 LGHDT, CDR2 YNNKEL (reference sequence). Sequenced sample: memory CD4+ T cells from PBMCs, cultured in vitro. The sequence was obtained from an adult with COVID-19. The chain links TRBV3-1 (or the pseudogene TRBV3-2) to TRBJ1-2, with 12 nucleotides matching TRBD1. DNA for the CDR3: TGTGCCAGCAGTCAACCGCCGGGACAGGGGGCAGGTGGCTACACCTTC. Translating gives CASSQPPGQGAGGYTF.